These T cell receptor beta chains were read from a single sample in a study of CD8+ T cells in alopecia areata. Measured with immunoSEQ multiplex PCR; TCRdb has only the in-frame clones, and not every one. The table records around 100,000 clones, roughly three fifths of them present only once. The source material was CD8+ T cells sorted from blood, sampled at week 24, from a patient treated with tofacitinib. These receptors were taken from a human donor with alopecia areata. Both conserved end residues are part of each CDR3. A D gene is named only where the DNA matches it firmly. A row's size may be missing; if present it is once, few, many or a size class.

V gene	J gene	D gene	clone size	CDR3 DNA	CDR3 protein
TRBV6-1	TRBJ1-2	TRBD1	-	TGTGCCAGCAGTCCTACGACAGGGTTTCATGGCTACACCTTC	CASSPTTGFHGYTF
TRBV27	TRBJ2-1	TRBD2	few	TGTGCCAGCAGTTTTGCTAGCGGGGGCAGAGAGCAGTTCTTC	CASSFASGGREQFF
TRBV5-1	TRBJ2-6	-	-	TGCGCCAGCAGCCCGTTTACTGGGGCCAACGTCCTGACTTTC	CASSPFTGANVLTF
TRBV29-1	TRBJ2-2	TRBD2	-	TGCAGCGGTCGGTTATCTAGCGGGGCGCCCGGGGAGCTGTTTTTT	CSGRLSSGAPGELFF
TRBV7-9	TRBJ2-3	-	-	TGTGCCAGCAGCTTAGACCCCGTAGCGGATACGCAGTATTTT	CASSLDPVADTQYF
TRBV19	TRBJ1-5	-	-	TGTGCCAGTAGTATGGCACCTTATAGCAATCAGCCCCAGCATTTT	CASSMAPYSNQPQHF
TRBV9	TRBJ2-1	-	-	TGTGCCAGCAGCGTAGAAGGGGGGGCAGATGAGCAGTTCTTC	CASSVEGGADEQFF
TRBV6-5	TRBJ2-7	TRBD1	-	TGTGCCAGCAAACTTTTACAGGGGCACGAGCAGTACTTC	CASKLLQGHEQYF
TRBV7-9	TRBJ2-2	-	-	TGTGCCAGCAGCCACGGACGGGGCCGAAAGGACACCGGGGAGCTGTTTTTT	CASSHGRGRKDTGELFF
TRBV6-4	TRBJ2-2	TRBD1	-	TGTGCCAGCAGTCCTGGACAGGGGGAAACCGGGGAGCTGTTTTTT	CASSPGQGETGELFF
TRBV5-6	TRBJ1-5	TRBD1	-	TGTGCCAGCAGCGGACAGGGAATTCGTCAGCCCCAGCATTTT	CASSGQGIRQPQHF
TRBV11-2	TRBJ2-7	-	-	TGTGCCAGCAGCTTCCAGCCCAAAGGGTCCGGGTCAAGGTACGAGCAGTACTTC	CASSFQPKGSGSRYEQYF
TRBV2	TRBJ2-1	-	-	TGTGCCAGCACCGCCTCCGGAGCCCCCGCCTACAATGAGCAGTTCTTC	CASTASGAPAYNEQFF
TRBV18	TRBJ1-1	-	-	TGTGCCAGCTCACCCAAAAAGAGGACTGAAGCTTTCTTT	CASSPKKRTEAFF
TRBV30	TRBJ1-1	-	-	TGTGCCTGGAGTGGGGGCCTAAAGTATGTTGAAGCTTTCTTT	CAWSGGLKYVEAFF
TRBV6-4	TRBJ2-2	TRBD1	few	TGTGCCAGCAACACCCCGGGACAGGGGGCAATCGGGGAGCTGTTTTTT	CASNTPGQGAIGELFF
TRBV6-1	TRBJ2-3	-	once	TGTGCCAGCAGTGATACAGATACGCAGTATTTT	CASSDTDTQYF
TRBV6-6	TRBJ2-3	-	-	TGTGCCAGCAGTTACGTAGAGCTCACAGATACGCAGTATTTT	CASSYVELTDTQYF
TRBV7-9	TRBJ1-1	TRBD1	-	TGTGCCAGCAGCTCGCGGACAGGGGAAAACACTGAAGCTTTCTTT	CASSSRTGENTEAFF
TRBV7-2	TRBJ2-3	-	-	TGTGCCAGCAGCTTAGGGCCCTGGGGGCCAGATACGCAGTATTTT	CASSLGPWGPDTQYF
TRBV6-5	TRBJ1-2	TRBD1	-	TGTGCCAGCAGGGACAGGGCTCTAATCGGCTACACCTTC	CASRDRALIGYTF
TRBV30	TRBJ2-7	TRBD2	-	TGTGCCTGGAGTGGATTAATTGCACTAGCGGGGGGTTCCGCCTACGAGCAGTACTTC	CAWSGLIALAGGSAYEQYF
TRBV5-6	TRBJ2-7	-	-	TGTGCCAGCAGCTTGGGGGACGGCTACGAGCAGTACTTC	CASSLGDGYEQYF
TRBV2	TRBJ1-1	-	-	TGTGCCAGCACACCTAGGCCGGAGAACACTGAAGCTTTCTTT	CASTPRPENTEAFF
TRBV11-2	TRBJ2-7	TRBD1	-	TGTGCCAGCAGAGGGACAGGGACCTCCTACGAGCAGTACTTC	CASRGTGTSYEQYF
TRBV6-1	TRBJ1-1	TRBD1	-	TGTGCCAGCAGTTGGACAGGGGAGAACACTGAAGCTTTCTTT	CASSWTGENTEAFF
TRBV7-9	TRBJ2-7	TRBD1	-	TGTGCCAGCAGCATCCGGGACAGAACCTACGAGCAGTACTTC	CASSIRDRTYEQYF
TRBV7-9	TRBJ1-1	TRBD1	-	TGTGCCAGCAGCTTCAGGGGGGGAACTGAAGCTTTCTTT	CASSFRGGTEAFF
TRBV30	TRBJ2-7	-	-	TGTGCCAGCAGCTATAACGGGGCGCCCTCCTACGAGCAGTACTTC	CASSYNGAPSYEQYF
TRBV13	TRBJ2-1	-	-	TGTGCCAGCAGCTTAACTGGGAGCTCCTACAATGAGCAGTTCTTC	CASSLTGSSYNEQFF
TRBV6-5	TRBJ2-7	-	-	TGTGCCAGCAGTTCGGACCCCCCGTACGAGCAGTACTTC	CASSSDPPYEQYF
TRBV10-2	TRBJ1-1	-	-	TGCGCCAGCAACTCCCAGGGGAAAGCTTTCTTT	CASNSQGKAFF
TRBV4-1	TRBJ1-1	TRBD1	-	TGCGCCAGCAGCCACCCCACGCGACAGGGGATGAACACTGAAGCTTTCTTT	CASSHPTRQGMNTEAFF
TRBV7-2	TRBJ2-3	TRBD1	-	TGTGCCAGCAGCCATCGGGACAGGGACACAGATACGCAGTATTTT	CASSHRDRDTDTQYF
TRBV29-1	TRBJ1-2	TRBD1	-	TGCAGCGCCGTGACAGGGACCTATGGCTACACCTTC	CSAVTGTYGYTF
TRBV7-9	TRBJ2-3	-	-	TGTGCCAGCAGCACCGTTACCACAGATACGCAGTATTTT	CASSTVTTDTQYF
TRBV9	TRBJ2-1	-	-	TGTGCCAGCAGCGTAGGAGGGGAGCAGTTCTTC	CASSVGGEQFF
TRBV4-3	TRBJ2-1	-	once	TGCGCCAGCAGCCATCAACCGGACAATGAGCAGTTCTTC	CASSHQPDNEQFF
TRBV7-9	TRBJ2-4	-	-	TGTGCCAGCAGCCAAGGGGAAGGGTTAGCCAAAAACATTCAGTACTTC	CASSQGEGLAKNIQYF
TRBV7-3	TRBJ2-1	TRBD2	-	TGTGCCAGCAGCTTCCTAGCGGGGGGGCTCAATGAGCAGTTCTTC	CASSFLAGGLNEQFF
TRBV6-5	TRBJ2-5	-	few	TGTGCCAGCAGTCGGGAAGGGACCCAGTACTTC	CASSREGTQYF
TRBV6-1	TRBJ2-7	-	few	TGTGCCAGCAGTGAAGCCCGGGCGGGCTCCTACGAGCAGTACTTC	CASSEARAGSYEQYF